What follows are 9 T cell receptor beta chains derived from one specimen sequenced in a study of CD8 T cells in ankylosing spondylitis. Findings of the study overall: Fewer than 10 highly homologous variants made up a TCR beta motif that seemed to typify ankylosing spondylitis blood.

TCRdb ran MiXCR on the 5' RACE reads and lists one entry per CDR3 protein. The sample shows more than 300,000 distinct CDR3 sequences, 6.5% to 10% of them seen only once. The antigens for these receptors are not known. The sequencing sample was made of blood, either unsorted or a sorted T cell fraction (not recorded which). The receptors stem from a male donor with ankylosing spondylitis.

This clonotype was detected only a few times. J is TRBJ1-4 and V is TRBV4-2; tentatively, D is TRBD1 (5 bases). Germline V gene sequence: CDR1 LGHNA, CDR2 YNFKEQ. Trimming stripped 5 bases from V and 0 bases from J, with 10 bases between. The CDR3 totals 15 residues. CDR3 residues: CASSLQVATNEKLFF. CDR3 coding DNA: TGTGCCAGCAGCTTACAGGTTGCAACTAATGAAAAACTGTTTTTT.

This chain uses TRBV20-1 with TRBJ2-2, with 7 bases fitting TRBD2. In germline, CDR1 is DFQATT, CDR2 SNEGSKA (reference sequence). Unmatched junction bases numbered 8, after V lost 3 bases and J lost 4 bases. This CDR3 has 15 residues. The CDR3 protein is CSARVAGALTGELFF. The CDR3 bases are TGCAGTGCTAGGGTGGCGGGAGCGCTCACCGGGGAGCTGTTTTTT.

The CDR3 region is CASRPGTSGSNEQFF. Here the CDR3 DNA reads TGTGCCAGCCGACCCGGGACTAGCGGAAGCAATGAGCAGTTCTTC. V and J are TRBV2 and TRBJ2-1; 11 bases agree with TRBD2. CDR3 length: 15 residues. V was pared by 8 bases and J by 6 bases, with 9 bases of the junction left unmatched. Germline assignment: CDR1 SNHLY and CDR2 FYNNEI. The variable domain in full, completed from reference TRBV2 and TRBJ2-1, reads EPEVTQTPSHQVTQMGQEVILRCVPISNHLYFYWYRQILGQKVEFLVSFYNNEISEKSEIFDDQFSVERPDGSNFTLKIRSTKLEDSAMYFCASRPGTSGSNEQFFGPGTRLTVL.

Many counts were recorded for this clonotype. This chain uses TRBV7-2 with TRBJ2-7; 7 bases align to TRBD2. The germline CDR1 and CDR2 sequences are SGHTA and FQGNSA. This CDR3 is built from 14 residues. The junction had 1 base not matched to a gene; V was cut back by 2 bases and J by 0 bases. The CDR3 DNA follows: TGTGCCAGCAGCTTAAGCGGGAACTCCTACGAGCAGTACTTC. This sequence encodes CASSLSGNSYEQYF.

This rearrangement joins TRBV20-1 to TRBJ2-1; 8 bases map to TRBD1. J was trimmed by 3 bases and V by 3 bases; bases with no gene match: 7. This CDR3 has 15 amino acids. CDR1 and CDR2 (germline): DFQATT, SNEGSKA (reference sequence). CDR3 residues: CSARGQAGLYNEQFF. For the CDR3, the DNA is TGCAGTGCTAGGGGACAGGCCGGCCTCTACAATGAGCAGTTCTTC.

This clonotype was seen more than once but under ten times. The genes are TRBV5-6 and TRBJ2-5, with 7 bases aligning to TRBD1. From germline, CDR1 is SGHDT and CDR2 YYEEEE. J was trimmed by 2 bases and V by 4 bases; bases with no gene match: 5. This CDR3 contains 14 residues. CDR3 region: CASSGYRGQETQYF. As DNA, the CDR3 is TGTGCCAGCAGCGGATACAGGGGTCAAGAGACCCAGTACTTC.

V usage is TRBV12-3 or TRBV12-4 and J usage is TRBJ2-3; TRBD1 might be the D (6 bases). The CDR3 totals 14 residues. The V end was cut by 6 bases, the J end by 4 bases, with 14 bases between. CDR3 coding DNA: TGTGCCAGCAGGGAGCAGGGGTACGCAGATACGCAGTATTTT. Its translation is CASREQGYADTQYF.

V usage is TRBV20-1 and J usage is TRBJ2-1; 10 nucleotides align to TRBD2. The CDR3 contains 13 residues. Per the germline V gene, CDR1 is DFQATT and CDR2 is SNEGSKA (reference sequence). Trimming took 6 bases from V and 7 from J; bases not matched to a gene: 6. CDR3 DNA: TGCAGTGCAGACTCTAGCGGGGGAAATGAGCAGTTCTTC. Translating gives CSADSSGGNEQFF.

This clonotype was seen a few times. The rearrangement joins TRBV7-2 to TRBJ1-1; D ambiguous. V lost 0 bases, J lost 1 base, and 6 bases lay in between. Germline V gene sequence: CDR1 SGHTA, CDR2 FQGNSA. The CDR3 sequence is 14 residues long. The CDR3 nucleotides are TGTGCCAGCAGCTTAGCGGGCAAGAACACTGAAGCTTTCTTT. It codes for CASSLAGKNTEAFF. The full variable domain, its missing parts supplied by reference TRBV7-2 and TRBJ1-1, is GAGVSQSPSNKVTEKGKDVELRCDPISGHTALYWYRQSLGQGLEFLIYFQGNSAPDKSGLPSDRFSAERTGGSVSTLTIQRTQQEDSAVYLCASSLAGKNTEAFFGQGTRLTVV.